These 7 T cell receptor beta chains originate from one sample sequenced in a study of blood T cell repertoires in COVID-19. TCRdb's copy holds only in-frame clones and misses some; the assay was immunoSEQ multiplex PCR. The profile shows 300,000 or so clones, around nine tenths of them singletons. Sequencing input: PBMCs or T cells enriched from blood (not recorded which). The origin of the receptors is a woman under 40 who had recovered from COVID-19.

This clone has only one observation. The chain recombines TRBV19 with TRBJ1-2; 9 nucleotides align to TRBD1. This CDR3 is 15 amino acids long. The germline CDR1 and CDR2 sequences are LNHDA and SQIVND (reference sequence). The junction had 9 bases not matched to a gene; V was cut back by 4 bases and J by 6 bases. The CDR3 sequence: CASSTHRGRRDGYTF. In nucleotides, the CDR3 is TGTGCCAGTAGTACTCACAGGGGGCGTCGCGATGGCTACACCTTC.

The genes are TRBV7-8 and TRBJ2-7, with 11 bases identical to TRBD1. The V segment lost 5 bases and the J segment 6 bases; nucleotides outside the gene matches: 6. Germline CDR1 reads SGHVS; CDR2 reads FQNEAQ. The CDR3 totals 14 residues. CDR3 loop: CASSPWTGGGEQYF. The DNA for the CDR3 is TGTGCCAGCAGCCCCTGGACAGGGGGCGGCGAGCAGTACTTC.

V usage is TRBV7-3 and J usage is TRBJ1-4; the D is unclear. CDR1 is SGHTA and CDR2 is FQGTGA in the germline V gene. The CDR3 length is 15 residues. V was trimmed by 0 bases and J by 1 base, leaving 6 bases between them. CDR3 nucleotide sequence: TGTGCCAGCAGCTTAACGAGGGAAACTAATGAAAAACTGTTTTTT. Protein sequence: CASSLTRETNEKLFF.

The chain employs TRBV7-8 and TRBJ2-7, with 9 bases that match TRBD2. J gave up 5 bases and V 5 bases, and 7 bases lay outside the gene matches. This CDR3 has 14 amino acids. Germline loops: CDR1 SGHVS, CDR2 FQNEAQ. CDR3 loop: CASSPGLASHEQYF. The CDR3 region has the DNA TGTGCCAGCAGCCCGGGACTAGCTAGCCACGAGCAGTACTTC.

CDR3 sequence: CATSDRNPSGSYNEQFF. The CDR3 DNA is TGTGCCACCAGTGATCGTAATCCTAGCGGCTCCTACAATGAGCAGTTCTTC. The genes are TRBV24-1 and TRBJ2-1; 7 bases fit TRBD2. CDR3 length equals 17 residues. The trim removed 3 bases at V and 0 bases at J, leaving 7 bases unmatched. Germline loops: CDR1 KGHDR, CDR2 SFDVKD.

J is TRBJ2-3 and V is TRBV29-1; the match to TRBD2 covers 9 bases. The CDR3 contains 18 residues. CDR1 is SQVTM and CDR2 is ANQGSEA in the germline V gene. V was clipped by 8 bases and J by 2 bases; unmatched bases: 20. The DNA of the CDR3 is TGCAGCCTCTACCAGGCTACTAGCGGGCAACTGAACACAGATACGCAGTATTTT. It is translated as CSLYQATSGQLNTDTQYF.

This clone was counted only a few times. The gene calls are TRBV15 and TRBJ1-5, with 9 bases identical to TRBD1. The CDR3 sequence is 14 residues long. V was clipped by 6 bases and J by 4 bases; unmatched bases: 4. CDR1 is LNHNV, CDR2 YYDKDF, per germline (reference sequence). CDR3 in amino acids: CATSRTGENQPQHF. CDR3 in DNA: TGTGCCACCAGTCGGACAGGGGAGAATCAGCCCCAGCATTTT.